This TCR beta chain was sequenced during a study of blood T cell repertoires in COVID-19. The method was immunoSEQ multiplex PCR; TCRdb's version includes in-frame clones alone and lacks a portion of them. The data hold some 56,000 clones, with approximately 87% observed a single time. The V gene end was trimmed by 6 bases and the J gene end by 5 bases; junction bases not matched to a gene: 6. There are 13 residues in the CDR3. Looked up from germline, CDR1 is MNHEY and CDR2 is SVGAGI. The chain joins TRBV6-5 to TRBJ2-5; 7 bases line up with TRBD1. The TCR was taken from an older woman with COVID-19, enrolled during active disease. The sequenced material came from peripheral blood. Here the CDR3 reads CASRMDRTETQYF. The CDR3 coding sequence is TGTGCCAGCAGGATGGACAGGACGGAGACCCAGTACTTC.